The TCR beta chain under discussion was sequenced for a study of T cells in Graves' hyperthyroidism and ophthalmopathy. General study points: Within blood appeared most thyroid clonotypes that had expanded above 0.001.

The investigators amplified TCR beta CDR3 regions from RNA transcripts. HTBI primers were employed in a first-round RT-PCR of the TCR CDR3. TCRdb ran MiXCR on the multiplex PCR reads and lists one entry per CDR3 protein. The sample records 550,000 to 700,000 distinct CDR3 sequences, roughly 15% being singletons. The CDR3 is made up of 14 amino acids. Germline V gene sequence: CDR1 SGHTA, CDR2 FQGNSA. J lost 5 bases, V lost 2 bases, and 3 bases had no gene match. Worth noting for this clonotype: Its cognate antigen is unknown.

The chain recombines TRBV7-2 with TRBJ2-5, with TRBD2 matching 9 bases. The sample taken for sequencing was blood. This clonotype originated in a woman aged 40-49 years with Graves' ophthalmopathy. The DNA for the CDR3 is TGTGCCAGCAGCTTACGGACTAGCGTTGAGACCCAGTACTTC. It is translated as CASSLRTSVETQYF.